A selection of T cell receptor beta chains follows, all from one sample in a study of T cells after yellow fever vaccination. Each CDR3 protein gets one entry after TCRdb re-called the 5' RACE reads with MiXCR. Among 200,000 to 300,000 distinct CDR3 sequences listed, 10% to 15% were seen once. This specimen was CD4+ T cells sorted from PBMCs, taken 45 days after the yellow fever booster vaccination. The receptors come from a man aged 30 to 39 who received the YFV17D yellow fever vaccine. Each CDR3 is given without its conserved first and last residue. Fields, in order: V gene, CDR3 protein.

>TRBV5-5
ASSFWNRGSYEQY
>TRBV6-5
ASSFDRRYEQY
>TRBV18
ASSPRGGGTSYEQY
>TRBV20-1
SARGRQETQY
>TRBV5-1
ASGGGQHQETQY
>TRBV3-1
ASSHPASGRTYEQY
>TRBV5-1
ASSSGGPNQPQH
>TRBV18
ASSPPEGKLQETQY
>TRBV10-1
ASSLSGSEDTQY
>TRBV5-1
ASSFTGSYNEQF
>TRBV20-1
SARPLAGGHTGELF
>TRBV20-1
SARARTRSSYNEQF
>TRBV4-3
ASSQGIGPYGYT
>TRBV10-3
AISEGQEDGYT
>TRBV11-1
ASSRPGLAGDSSTNIQY
>TRBV20-1
SAFIEQGNEQF
>TRBV20-1
SARDPTSTDTQY
>TRBV7-2
ASSLGGVGVLGEQY
>TRBV14
ASSLGQGSEAF
>TRBV28
ASSDGQGAGYNEQF
>TRBV29-1
SVVETTDTQY
>TRBV7-8
ASSFYIGSNEQF
>TRBV10-3
AISGTKNNEQF
>TRBV5-1
ASSTGTGGGTEAF
>TRBV6-2/TRBV6-3
ASDKYLYPDTQY
>TRBV9
ASSVRPGADTQY
>TRBV6-2/TRBV6-3
ASKQPGGGATYEQY
>TRBV20-1
SARLDSAGELF
>TRBV4-3
ASSQGTSANEQF
>TRBV20-1
SAIRGASGRYNEQF
>TRBV7-9
ASSSTGTENSYEQY
>TRBV7-2
ASSLVWTDGTQY
>TRBV9
ASKGNAVTAGELF
>TRBV6-1
ASSRNRGTNTGELF
>TRBV20-1
SASPGLNEKLF
>TRBV7-2
ASSLYPDRPNTEAF
>TRBV2
ASSEGSRGQPQH
>TRBV20-1
SAPTSGSVY
>TRBV4-3
ASSQGTGPYNEQF
>TRBV12-3/TRBV12-4
ASRARRDRVETQY
>TRBV5-1
ASAKRPGDHEQY
>TRBV7-2
ASSLRTSGTYEQY
>TRBV6-2/TRBV6-3
ASSLDGEAGYT
>TRBV5-1
ASSSRWPSATQY
>TRBV2
ASLGSYEQY
>TRBV28
ASTSGGVRRTSGRGSY
>TRBV11-2
ASSPGHRTSGFTDTQY
>TRBV4-3
ASSHRLGIQETQY
>TRBV12-3/TRBV12-4
ASSRSSTPTETQY
>TRBV20-1
GGGANDPSAYNEQF
>TRBV18
ASSPNPNEKLF
>TRBV7-9
ASSLRRTSGVQETQY
>TRBV12-3/TRBV12-4
ASSGADSSYEQY
>TRBV6-2/TRBV6-3
ASSFPLAGTTDTQY
>TRBV4-3
ASSHDRGGIMNTEAF
>TRBV12-3/TRBV12-4
ASSFFGGTGELF
>TRBV20-1
SARVGPQPQH